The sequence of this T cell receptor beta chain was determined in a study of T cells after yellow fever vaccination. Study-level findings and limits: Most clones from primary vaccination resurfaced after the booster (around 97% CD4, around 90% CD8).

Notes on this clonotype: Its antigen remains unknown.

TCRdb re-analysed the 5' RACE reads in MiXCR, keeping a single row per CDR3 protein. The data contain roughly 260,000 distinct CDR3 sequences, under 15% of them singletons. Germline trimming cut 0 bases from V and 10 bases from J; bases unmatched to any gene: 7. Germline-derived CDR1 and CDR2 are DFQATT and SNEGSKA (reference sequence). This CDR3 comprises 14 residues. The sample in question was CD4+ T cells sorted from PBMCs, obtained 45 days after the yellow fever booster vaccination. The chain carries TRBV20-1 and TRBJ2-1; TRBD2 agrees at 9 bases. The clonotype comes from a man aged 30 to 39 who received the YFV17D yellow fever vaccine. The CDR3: CSARDALAGREQFF. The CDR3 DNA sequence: TGCAGTGCTAGAGATGCCCTAGCGGGAAGGGAGCAGTTCTTC.